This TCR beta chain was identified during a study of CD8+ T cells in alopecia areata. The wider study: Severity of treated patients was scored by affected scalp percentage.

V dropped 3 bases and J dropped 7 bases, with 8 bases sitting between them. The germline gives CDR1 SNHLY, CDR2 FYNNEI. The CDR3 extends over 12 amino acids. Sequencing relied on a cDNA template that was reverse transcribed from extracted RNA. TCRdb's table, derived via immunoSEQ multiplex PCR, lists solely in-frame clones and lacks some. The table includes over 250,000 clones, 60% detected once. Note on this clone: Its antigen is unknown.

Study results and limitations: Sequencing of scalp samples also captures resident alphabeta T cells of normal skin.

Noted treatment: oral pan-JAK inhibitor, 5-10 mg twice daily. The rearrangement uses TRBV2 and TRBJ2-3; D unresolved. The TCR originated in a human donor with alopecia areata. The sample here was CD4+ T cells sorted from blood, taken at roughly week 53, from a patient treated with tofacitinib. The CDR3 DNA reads TGTGCCAGCAGTGAGGATATTAATACGCAGTATTTT. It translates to CASSEDINTQYF.